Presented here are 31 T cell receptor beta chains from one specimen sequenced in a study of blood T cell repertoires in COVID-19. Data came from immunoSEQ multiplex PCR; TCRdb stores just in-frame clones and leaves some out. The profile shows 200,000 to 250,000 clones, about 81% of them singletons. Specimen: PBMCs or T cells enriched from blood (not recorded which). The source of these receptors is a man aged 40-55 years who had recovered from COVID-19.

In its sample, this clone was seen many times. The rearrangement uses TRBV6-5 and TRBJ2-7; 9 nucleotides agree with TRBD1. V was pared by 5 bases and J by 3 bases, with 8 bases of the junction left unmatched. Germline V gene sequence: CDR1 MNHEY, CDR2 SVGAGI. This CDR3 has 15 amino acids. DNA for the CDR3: TGTGCCAGCAGTAAACAGGGGGCCAAACGCTACGAGCAGTACTTC. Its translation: CASSKQGAKRYEQYF.

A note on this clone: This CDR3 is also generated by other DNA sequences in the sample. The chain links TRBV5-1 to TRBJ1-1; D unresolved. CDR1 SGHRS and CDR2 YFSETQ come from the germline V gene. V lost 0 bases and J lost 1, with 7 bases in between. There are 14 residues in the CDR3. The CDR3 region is CASSLGRGNTEAFF. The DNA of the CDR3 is TGCGCCAGCAGCTTGGGCCGCGGGAACACTGAAGCTTTCTTT.

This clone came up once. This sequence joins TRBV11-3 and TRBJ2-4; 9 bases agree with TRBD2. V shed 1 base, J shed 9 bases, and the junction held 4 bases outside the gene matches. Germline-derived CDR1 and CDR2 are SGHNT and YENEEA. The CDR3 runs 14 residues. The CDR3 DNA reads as TGTGCCAGCAGCTTAGGGGGTAGCGGGGGCATTCAGTACTTC. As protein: CASSLGGSGGIQYF.

Here the CDR3 DNA reads TGCGCCAGCAGCTTGAGCCAGGTTTATGGCTACACCTTC. Amino acid sequence: CASSLSQVYGYTF. The chain uses TRBV5-1 and TRBJ1-2; D is undetermined. Germline V gene lookup returns CDR1 SGHRS and CDR2 YFSETQ. The V and J ends lost 1 base and 5 bases respectively, with 9 bases between them. This CDR3 spans 13 amino acids.

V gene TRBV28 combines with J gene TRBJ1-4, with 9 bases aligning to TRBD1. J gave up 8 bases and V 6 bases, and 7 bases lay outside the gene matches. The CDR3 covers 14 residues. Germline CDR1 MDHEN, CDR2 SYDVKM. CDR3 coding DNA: TGTGCCAGCAGCACCACAGGGGGCGCGGAAAAACTGTTTTTT. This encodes CASSTTGGAEKLFF.

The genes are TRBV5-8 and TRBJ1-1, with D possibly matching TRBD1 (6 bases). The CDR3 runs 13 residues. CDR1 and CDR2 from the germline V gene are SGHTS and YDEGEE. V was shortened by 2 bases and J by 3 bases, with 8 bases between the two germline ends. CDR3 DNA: TGTGCCAGCAGCTTTAACAGGGACACTGAAGCTTTCTTT. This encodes CASSFNRDTEAFF.

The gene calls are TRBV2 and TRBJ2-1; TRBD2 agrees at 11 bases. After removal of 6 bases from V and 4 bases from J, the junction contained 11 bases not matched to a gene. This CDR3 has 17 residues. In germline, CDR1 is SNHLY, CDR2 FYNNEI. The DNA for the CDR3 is TGTGCCAGCAGCGGACTAGCGGGTCTTCGGCTTTACAATGAGCAGTTCTTC. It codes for CASSGLAGLRLYNEQFF.

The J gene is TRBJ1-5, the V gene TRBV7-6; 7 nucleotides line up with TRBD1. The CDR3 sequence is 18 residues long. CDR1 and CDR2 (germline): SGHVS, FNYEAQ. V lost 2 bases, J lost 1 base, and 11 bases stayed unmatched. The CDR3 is CASSLRPTGVESNQPQHF. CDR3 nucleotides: TGTGCCAGCAGCTTACGCCCCACAGGGGTTGAGAGCAATCAGCCCCAGCATTTT.

In nucleotides, the CDR3 is TGTGCCAGCAGCTTGGGGACTAGTAAAGAGACCCAGTACTTC. It codes for CASSLGTSKETQYF. This sequence joins TRBV7-2 and TRBJ2-5; the match to TRBD2 covers 8 bases. This CDR3 region has 14 residues. Germline V gene data show CDR1 as SGHTA and CDR2 as FQGNSA. The trim removed 3 bases at V and 3 bases at J, leaving 3 bases unmatched.

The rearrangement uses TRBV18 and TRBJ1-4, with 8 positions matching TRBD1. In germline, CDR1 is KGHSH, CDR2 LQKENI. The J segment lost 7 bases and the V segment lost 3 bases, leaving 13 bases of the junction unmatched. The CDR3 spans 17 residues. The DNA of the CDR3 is TGTGCCAGCTCACCTCGCGAGGCAGGGGGCGCGTCTGAAAAACTGTTTTTT. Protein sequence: CASSPREAGGASEKLFF.

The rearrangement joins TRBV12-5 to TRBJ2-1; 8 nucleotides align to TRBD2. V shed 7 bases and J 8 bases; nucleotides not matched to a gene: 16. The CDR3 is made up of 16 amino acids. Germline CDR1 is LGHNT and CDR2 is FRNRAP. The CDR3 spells CASDTAGRAGVYEQFF. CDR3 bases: TGTGCTAGTGATACCGCCGGGAGGGCCGGGGTATATGAGCAGTTCTTC.

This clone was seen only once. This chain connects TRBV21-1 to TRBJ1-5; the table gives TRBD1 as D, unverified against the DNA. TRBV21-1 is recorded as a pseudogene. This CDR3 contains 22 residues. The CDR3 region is CASSKALFGRGQLIGRNQPQHF. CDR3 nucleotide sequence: TGTGCCAGCAGCAAAGCATTATTTGGCAGGGGGCAGTTGATAGGACGTAATCAGCCCCAGCATTTT.

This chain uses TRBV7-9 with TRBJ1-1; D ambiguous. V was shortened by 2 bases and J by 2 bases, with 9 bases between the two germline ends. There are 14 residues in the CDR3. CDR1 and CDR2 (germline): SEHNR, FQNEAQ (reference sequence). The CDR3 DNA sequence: TGTGCCAGCAGCTTATTAGCCGCAAACACTGAAGCTTTCTTT. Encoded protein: CASSLLAANTEAFF. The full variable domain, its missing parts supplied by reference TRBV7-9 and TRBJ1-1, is DTGVSQNPRHKITKRGQNVTFRCDPISEHNRLYWYRQTLGQGPEFLTYFQNEAQLEKSRLLSDRFSAERPKGSFSTLEIQRTEQGDSAMYLCASSLLAANTEAFFGQGTRLTVV.

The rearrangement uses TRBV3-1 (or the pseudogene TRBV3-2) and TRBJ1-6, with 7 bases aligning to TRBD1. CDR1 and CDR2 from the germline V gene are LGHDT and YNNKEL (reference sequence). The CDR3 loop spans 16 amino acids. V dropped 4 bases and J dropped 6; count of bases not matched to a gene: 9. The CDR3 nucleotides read TGTGCCAGCAGCCCTCTCAGACAGGGCGGTAATTCACCCCTCCACTTT. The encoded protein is CASSPLRQGGNSPLHF.

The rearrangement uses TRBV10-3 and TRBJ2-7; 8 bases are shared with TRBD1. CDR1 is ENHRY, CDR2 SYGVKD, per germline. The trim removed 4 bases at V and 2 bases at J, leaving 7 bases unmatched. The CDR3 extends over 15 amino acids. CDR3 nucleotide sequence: TGTGCCATCAGTGGATGGGACAGGCTAACCTACGAGCAGTACTTC. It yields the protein CAISGWDRLTYEQYF.

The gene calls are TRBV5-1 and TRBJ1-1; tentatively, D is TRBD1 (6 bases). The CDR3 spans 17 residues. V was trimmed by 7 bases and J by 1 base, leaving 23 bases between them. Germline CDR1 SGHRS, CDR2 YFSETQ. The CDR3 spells CASSQRLAGQPNTEAFF. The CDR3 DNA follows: TGCGCCAGCTCTCAACGACTGGCCGGACAGCCGAACACTGAAGCTTTCTTT. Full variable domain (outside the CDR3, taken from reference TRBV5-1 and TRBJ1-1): KAGVTQTPRYLIKTRGQQVTLSCSPISGHRSVSWYQQTPGQGLQFLFEYFSETQRNKGNFPGRFSGRQFSNSRSEMNVSTLELGDSALYLCASSQRLAGQPNTEAFFGQGTRLTVV.

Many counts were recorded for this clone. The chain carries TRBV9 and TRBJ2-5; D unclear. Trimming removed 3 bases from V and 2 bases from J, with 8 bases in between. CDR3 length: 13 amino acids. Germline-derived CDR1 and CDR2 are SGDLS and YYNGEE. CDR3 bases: TGTGCCAGCAGCGCGACTCCTCAAGAGACCCAGTACTTC. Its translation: CASSATPQETQYF.

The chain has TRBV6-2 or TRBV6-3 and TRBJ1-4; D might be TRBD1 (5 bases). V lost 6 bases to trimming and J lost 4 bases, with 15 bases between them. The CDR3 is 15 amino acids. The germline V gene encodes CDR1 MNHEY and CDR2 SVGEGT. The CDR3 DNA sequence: TGTGCCAGCAGCCCTGGTGGGGGAGGTAATGAAAAACTGTTTTTT. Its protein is CASSPGGGGNEKLFF.

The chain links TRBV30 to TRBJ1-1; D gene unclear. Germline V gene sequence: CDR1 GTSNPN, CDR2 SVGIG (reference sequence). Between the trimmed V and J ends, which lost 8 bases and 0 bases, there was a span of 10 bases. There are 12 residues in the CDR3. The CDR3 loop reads CARTGMNTEAFF. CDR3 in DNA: TGTGCCAGAACGGGGATGAACACTGAAGCTTTCTTT.

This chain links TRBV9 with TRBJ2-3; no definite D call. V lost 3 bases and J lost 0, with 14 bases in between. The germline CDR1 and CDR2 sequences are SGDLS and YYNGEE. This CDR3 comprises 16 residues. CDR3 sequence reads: CASSETGYPSTDTQYF. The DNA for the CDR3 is TGTGCCAGCAGCGAAACCGGGTATCCTAGCACAGATACGCAGTATTTT.

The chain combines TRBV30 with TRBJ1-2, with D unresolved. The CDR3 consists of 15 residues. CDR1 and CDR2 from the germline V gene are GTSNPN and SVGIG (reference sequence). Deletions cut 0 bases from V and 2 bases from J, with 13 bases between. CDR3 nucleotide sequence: TGTGCCTGGAGTGTACGTCAACAGATAAACTATGGCTACACCTTC. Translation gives CAWSVRQQINYGYTF. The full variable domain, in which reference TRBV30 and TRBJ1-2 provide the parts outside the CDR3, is SQTIHQWPATLVQPVGSPLSLECTVEGTSNPNLYWYRQAAGRGLQLLFYSVGIGQISSEVPQNLSASRPQDRQFILSSKKLLLSDSGFYLCAWSVRQQINYGYTFGSGTRLTVV.

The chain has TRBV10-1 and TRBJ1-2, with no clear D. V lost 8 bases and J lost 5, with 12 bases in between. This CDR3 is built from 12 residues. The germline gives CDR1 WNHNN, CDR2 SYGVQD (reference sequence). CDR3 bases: TGCGCCAGCGCCTCCCGGGGATATGGCTACACCTTC. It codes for CASASRGYGYTF.

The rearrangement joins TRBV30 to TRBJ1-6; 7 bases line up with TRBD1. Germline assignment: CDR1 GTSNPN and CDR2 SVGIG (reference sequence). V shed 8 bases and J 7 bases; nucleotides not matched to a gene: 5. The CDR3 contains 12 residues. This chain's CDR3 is CAGNRGNSPLHF. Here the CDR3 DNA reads TGTGCCGGAAACAGGGGAAATTCACCCCTCCACTTT.

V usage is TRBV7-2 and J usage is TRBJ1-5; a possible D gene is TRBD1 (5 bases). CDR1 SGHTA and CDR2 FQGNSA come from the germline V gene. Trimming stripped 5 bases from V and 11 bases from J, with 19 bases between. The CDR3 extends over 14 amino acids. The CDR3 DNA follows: TGTGCCAGCAGCCTAGGGGAGCTATCGCGGGCCCAGCATTTT. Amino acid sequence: CASSLGELSRAQHF.

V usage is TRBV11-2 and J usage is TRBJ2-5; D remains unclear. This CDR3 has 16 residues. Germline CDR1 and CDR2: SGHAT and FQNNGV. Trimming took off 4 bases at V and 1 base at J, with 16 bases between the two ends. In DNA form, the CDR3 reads TGTGCCAGCAGCTCTGATCACGGTATCCCCCAAGAGACCCAGTACTTC. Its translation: CASSSDHGIPQETQYF.

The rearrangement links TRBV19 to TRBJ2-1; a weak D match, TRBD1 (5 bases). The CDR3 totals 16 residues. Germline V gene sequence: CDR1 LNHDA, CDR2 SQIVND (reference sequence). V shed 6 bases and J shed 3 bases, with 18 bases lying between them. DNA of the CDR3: TGTGCCAGTAGGGGGCCGCGATGGTATCTCTACAATGAGCAGTTCTTC. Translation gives CASRGPRWYLYNEQFF.

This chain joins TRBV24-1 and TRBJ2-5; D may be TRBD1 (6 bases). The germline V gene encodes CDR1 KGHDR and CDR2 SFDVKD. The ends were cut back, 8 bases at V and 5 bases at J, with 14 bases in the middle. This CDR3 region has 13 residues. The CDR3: CATTDSRGETQYF. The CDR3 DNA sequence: TGTGCCACCACTGACTCAAGGGGGGAGACCCAGTACTTC.

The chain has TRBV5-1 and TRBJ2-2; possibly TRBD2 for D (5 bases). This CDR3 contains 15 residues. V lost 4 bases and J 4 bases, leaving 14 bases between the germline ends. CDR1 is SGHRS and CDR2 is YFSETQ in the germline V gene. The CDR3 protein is CASSPEATFTGELFF. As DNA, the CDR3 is TGCGCCAGCAGCCCGGAGGCCACTTTCACCGGGGAGCTGTTTTTT.

In nucleotides, the CDR3 is TGTGCCAGCAGCCTAGGGACAGGGACGTTTGGCAATCAGCCCCAGCATTTT. This codes for CASSLGTGTFGNQPQHF. The rearrangement joins TRBV3-1 (or the pseudogene TRBV3-2) to TRBJ1-5; TRBD1 matches 9 bases. After removal of 4 bases from V and 2 bases from J, the junction contained 9 bases not matched to a gene. CDR3 size: 17 residues. From germline, CDR1 is LGHDT and CDR2 YNNKEL (reference sequence).

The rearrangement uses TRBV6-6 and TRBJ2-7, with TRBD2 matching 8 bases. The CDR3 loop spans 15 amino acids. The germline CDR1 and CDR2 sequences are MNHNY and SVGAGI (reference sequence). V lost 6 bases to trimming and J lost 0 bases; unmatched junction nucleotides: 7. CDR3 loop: CASSPGGASSYEQYF. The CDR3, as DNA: TGTGCCAGCAGCCCGGGGGGGGCTAGCTCCTACGAGCAGTACTTC.

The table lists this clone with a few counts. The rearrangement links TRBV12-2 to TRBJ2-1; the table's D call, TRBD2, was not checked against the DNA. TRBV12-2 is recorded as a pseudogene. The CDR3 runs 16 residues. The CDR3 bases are TGTGCAAGTCGCTCTAGACTAGCCTTCGCCGTGAATGAGCAGTTCTTC. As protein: CASRSRLAFAVNEQFF.